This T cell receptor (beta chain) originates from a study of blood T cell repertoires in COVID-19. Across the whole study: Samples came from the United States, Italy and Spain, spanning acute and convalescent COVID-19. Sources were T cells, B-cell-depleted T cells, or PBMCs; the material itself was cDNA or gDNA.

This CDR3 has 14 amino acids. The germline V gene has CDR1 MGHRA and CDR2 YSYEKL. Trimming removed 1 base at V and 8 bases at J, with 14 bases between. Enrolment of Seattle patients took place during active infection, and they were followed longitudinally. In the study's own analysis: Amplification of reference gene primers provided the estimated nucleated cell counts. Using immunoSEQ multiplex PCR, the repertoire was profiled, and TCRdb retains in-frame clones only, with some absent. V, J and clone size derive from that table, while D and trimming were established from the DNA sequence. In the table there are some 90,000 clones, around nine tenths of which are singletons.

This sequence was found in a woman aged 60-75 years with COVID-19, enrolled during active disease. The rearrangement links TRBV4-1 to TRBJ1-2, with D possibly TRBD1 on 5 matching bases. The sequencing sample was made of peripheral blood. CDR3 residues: CASSQVVGLVGYTF. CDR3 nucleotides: TGCGCCAGCAGCCAAGTTGTGGGGCTGGTAGGCTACACCTTC.